This TCR beta chain came from a study of B cell selection in AIRE deficiency. Including both end residues, the CDR3 is 14 amino acids long. Per germline, CDR1 MDHEN and CDR2 SYDVKM. Methods used by the authors: Patients' Tregs yielded around 60,000 distinct TCRbeta sequences; donors' 80,000 to 100,000. Some clones are missing from TCRdb's copy, which holds only in-frame ones; the method was immunoSEQ multiplex PCR. V, J and clone size derive from that table, while D and trimming were established from the DNA sequence. The repertoire holds 12,000 to 15,000 clones, with about 92% as singletons. There are a few counts of this clone. The target antigen is unknown. Because the CDR3's place on the DNA is in doubt, the DNA is left out and the CDR3 is given as listed by TCRdb. Study-level points and caveats: Patient Tconv cells held roughly 33% of Treg sequences shared by healthy donors.

Sorted regulatory T cells were CD4-positive, CD25-high and CD127-low or negative. This TCR was sampled from a human donor with AIRE deficiency. J is TRBJ2-1 and V is TRBV28; TRBD2 reflects the table's D call only, with no check against the DNA. Sequencing was performed on Tregs sorted from PBMCs. This CDR3 reads CASSSSTSDNEQFF.